Listed below are T cell receptor beta chains from one sample, sequenced in a study of cytomegalovirus exposure and HLA in healthy donors. Clones were read by immunoSEQ multiplex PCR, and TCRdb kept only the in-frame ones, dropping some. The sample carries under 200,000 clones, around 80% recorded once. The sequenced sample consisted of PBMCs. Source of these receptors: a male donor in good health and CMV-seropositive. Each CDR3 is given with its conserved first and last residue. A D gene is named only where the DNA matches it firmly. Clone size appears in some rows only: once, few, many, or a class for an expanded clone.

TRBV30	NA	NA	TRBJ1-2	CAWSVSIDYGYTF	TGTGCCTGGAGTGTATCTATCGACTATGGCTACACCTTC
TRBV19	NA	NA	TRBJ2-3	CASRQWVGATSTDTQYF	TGTGCCAGTAGGCAGTGGGTTGGGGCCACGAGCACAGATACGCAGTATTTT
TRBV27	NA	NA	TRBJ2-1	CASKEVDGSSYNEQFF	TGTGCCAGCAAAGAAGTGGACGGGAGCTCCTACAATGAGCAGTTCTTC
TRBV9	NA	TRBD2	TRBJ2-3	CASSPPSGRGTDTQYF	TGTGCCAGCAGCCCGCCTAGCGGGAGGGGGACAGATACGCAGTATTTT
TRBV9	NA	TRBD2	TRBJ2-3	CASSLLAGAYTDTQYF	TGTGCCAGCAGCCTCTTAGCGGGAGCGTACACAGATACGCAGTATTTT
TRBV11-1	NA	TRBD1	TRBJ2-7	CASSLSRDRGYEQYF	TGTGCCAGCAGCTTAAGTCGCGACAGGGGCTACGAGCAGTACTTC
TRBV4-2	NA	TRBD2	TRBJ2-7	CASSQDYLAGNIEQYF	TGTGCCAGCAGCCAAGATTACCTAGCGGGTAACATCGAGCAGTACTTC
TRBV5-1	once	NA	TRBJ2-1	CASSLGGAAHNEQFF	TGCGCCAGCAGCTTGGGCGGGGCCGCCCACAATGAGCAGTTCTTC
TRBV14	NA	TRBD2	TRBJ2-1	CASSPRLAGEQFF	TGTGCCAGCAGCCCTCGACTAGCGGGAGAACAGTTCTTC
TRBV19	NA	NA	TRBJ2-3	CASSSGDTQYF	TGTGCCAGTAGTTCCGGTGATACGCAGTATTTT
TRBV6-1	NA	NA	TRBJ1-1	CASSEVQGFFPTEAFF	TGTGCCAGCAGTGAGGTCCAGGGTTTTTTTCCCACTGAAGCTTTCTTT
TRBV20-1	NA	NA	TRBJ2-5	CSARVRETQYF	TGCAGTGCTAGAGTTCGAGAGACCCAGTACTTC
TRBV27	NA	NA	TRBJ2-6	CASSSVRAGANVLTF	TGTGCCAGCAGTTCCGTGAGGGCCGGGGCCAACGTCCTGACTTTC
TRBV4-3	NA	TRBD2	TRBJ2-1	CASSDRLAGAGNEQFF	TGCGCCAGCAGCGACCGACTAGCGGGAGCTGGCAATGAGCAGTTCTTC
TRBV30	few	NA	TRBJ2-2	CAWSGTTNTGELFF	TGTGCCTGGAGTGGCACAACGAACACCGGGGAGCTGTTTTTT
TRBV18	NA	NA	TRBJ2-4	CASSPPGSSLGENIQYF	TGTGCCAGCTCACCACCCGGCAGTTCGCTAGGAGAAAACATTCAGTACTTC
TRBV7-3	once	NA	TRBJ1-1	CASSSRGKNTEAFF	TGTGCCAGCAGCTCAAGGGGGAAGAACACTGAAGCTTTCTTT
TRBV2	few	NA	TRBJ2-7	CARQSTRSYEQYF	TGTGCCAGGCAATCTACTCGTTCCTACGAGCAGTACTTC
TRBV5-1	NA	TRBD1	TRBJ1-1	CASSLAPFDRVDTEAFF	TGCGCCAGCAGCTTGGCCCCTTTTGACAGGGTGGACACTGAAGCTTTCTTT
TRBV19	once	TRBD2	TRBJ2-2	CASSRLAGDGGELFF	TGTGCCAGTAGTAGGCTAGCGGGAGACGGCGGGGAGCTGTTTTTT
TRBV5-1	NA	TRBD2	TRBJ2-1	CASSWTSGLNNEQFF	TGCGCCAGCAGCTGGACTAGCGGGCTTAACAATGAGCAGTTCTTC
TRBV27	NA	NA	TRBJ2-3	CASLPRGTDTQYF	TGTGCCAGCCTGCCCCGGGGCACAGATACGCAGTATTTT
TRBV27	NA	NA	TRBJ2-1	CASSPRLVKSSYNEQFF	TGTGCCAGCAGTCCGAGACTAGTGAAAAGCTCCTACAATGAGCAGTTCTTC
TRBV7-8	NA	TRBD2	TRBJ2-7	CASSSMRGNEQYF	TGTGCCAGCAGCTCCATGCGGGGGAACGAGCAGTACTTC
TRBV11-2	NA	NA	TRBJ1-2	CASSLTVNYGYTF	TGTGCCAGCAGCTTAACAGTGAACTATGGCTACACCTTC
TRBV19	NA	NA	TRBJ2-2	CASSSLGTGELFF	TGTGCCAGTAGTAGCCTCGGGACCGGGGAGCTGTTTTTT